The sequence of this TCR beta chain was determined in a study of blood T cells in healthy people across ages. The authors ran a second PCR of about 7 to 11 cycles using a sample-barcoded 5' primer and a J-beta primer mix. A single record per CDR3 protein comes from TCRdb applying MiXCR to the 5' RACE reads. The sample holds over 700,000 distinct CDR3 sequences, about 53% seen once. Germline CDR1 reads SGDLS; CDR2 reads YYNGEE. V was clipped by 2 bases and J by 0 bases; unmatched bases: 2. The CDR3 is 15 residues long. The chain combines TRBV9 with TRBJ2-1, with 7 positions matching TRBD2. Sequencing was carried out using blood. The origin of this receptor is an older man in good health. The chain's CDR3 is CASSVSGASYNEQFF. CDR3 DNA: TGTGCCAGCAGCGTGAGCGGGGCCTCCTACAATGAGCAGTTCTTC.